This T cell receptor beta chain was observed in a study of beta chain features in type 1 diabetes (dated by TCRdb to 2017 to 2018). A note on the overall study: Patients and healthy donors did not differ in mean age, gender distribution, total cell number or subset yield. A total of under 140,000,000 sorted cells were examined across all samples, and the number of cells per subset was strongly correlated with RNA yield. In the study, recently diagnosed type 1 diabetes patients and matched healthy donors were compared on the TCRB repertoires of their sorted circulating CD4+ T cell subsets. Regulatory and stem cell-like memory subsets were obtained from only 8 patients and roughly 8 healthy donors, while naive and central memory subsets were obtained from all 28 donors.

From each donor, a single peripheral blood sample of around 120 mL on average was drawn into heparinised tubes. A BD FACSAria II and a panel including CD45RO, CCR7, CD25, CD127, CD95 and CD27 were used to sort naive, central memory, regulatory and stem cell-like memory CD4+ T cells. Every sorted population had a purity above 95%. PBMCs were separated immediately by Lymphoprep density gradient centrifugation and were stained directly, without being cultured. To minimize batch effects, samples were stained and sorted in pairs, one healthy donor with one patient per experiment. The germline ends are 11 bases apart after V is trimmed by 8 bases and J by 1 base. From the cysteine up to the phenylalanine, the CDR3 has a length of 13 residues. The DNA shown is the 39-base CDR3, in frame from base 1. According to the germline V gene (reference sequence), CDR1 reads SEHNR and CDR2 reads FQNEAQ. In its sample, this clone was seen a few times. Its antigen specificity is not known. The record has no base qualities; no much larger clone is one base away.

Study-wide conclusions, independent of this receptor: Because the HLA sub-analyses included only small numbers of individuals, any influence of HLA type on TCRB rearrangement was left unresolved. Naive, central memory and regulatory TCRB repertoires appeared to be more similar among patients than among healthy donors. PCR might favor shorter templates, but patient and control samples were amplified and corrected together, so any skew would affect both groups equally. A moderate but significant shortening of TCRB CDR3 length was observed in type 1 diabetes patients in all four CD4+ subsets. Patients with type 1 diabetes made fewer insertions and deleted more nucleotides at VDJ recombination sites, implying thymic rearrangement abnormalities. Sequencing cDNA rather than genomic DNA could over-represent highly expressing activated cells, although activation and CD3 levels did not differ between groups.

All of the isolated RNA was reverse transcribed with the High Capacity cDNA Reverse Transcription Kit, so expressed TCRB transcripts were sequenced. Naive, central memory and regulatory T cell samples underwent deep immunoSEQ sequencing, averaging about 3.5 million total reads per sample. Sorted cells were lysed in RLT buffer and RNA was extracted with DNase-treated RNeasy Micro or Mini kits, depending on cell number. Each cell subset was processed separately to prevent cross-contamination, with patient and healthy donor samples processed together. The immunoSEQ multiplex PCR was used to amplify TCRB sequences from cDNA, yielding 87-bp fragments that span the CDR3 region. Amplicons were sequenced on the Illumina HiSeq platform. The published analysis was carried out like this. PCR bias was corrected computationally using synthetic template baselines, and reads within Hamming distance 2 were collapsed, with unmergeable singletons discarded. Reads were aligned against IMGT so that V, D and J genes, CDR3 length and insertions or deletions at six rearrangement sites could be assigned. Within each subset, clonotype counts were normalized to the number of sorted cells before true diversity and Gini coefficients were calculated with the tcR R package. The overlap coefficient, calculated on TCRB nucleotide sequences, was used to measure repertoire sharing. Entries here come from immuneACCESS through TCRdb and include only in-frame sequences with V and J called. Some clones fail to appear in such tables; in the studies checked, an unresolved V gene covers under half of the shortfall, and the cause of the remainder is unknown. The DNA was the basis for D and trimming; V, J and clone size are from that table. For this sample there are about 220,000 clones; around 9.9% appear just once. 1% to 1.5% of the sample is held by the ten biggest clonotypes.

The receptor was isolated from a man aged 18 to 35 in good health. The chain uses TRBV7-9 and TRBJ1-1, with the D gene too uncertain to name. Sequenced material: central memory CD4+ T cells from blood. The CDR3 reads CASRSGQNTEAFF. DNA sequence: TGTGCCAGCCGCTCGGGTCAGAACACTGAAGCTTTCTTT.